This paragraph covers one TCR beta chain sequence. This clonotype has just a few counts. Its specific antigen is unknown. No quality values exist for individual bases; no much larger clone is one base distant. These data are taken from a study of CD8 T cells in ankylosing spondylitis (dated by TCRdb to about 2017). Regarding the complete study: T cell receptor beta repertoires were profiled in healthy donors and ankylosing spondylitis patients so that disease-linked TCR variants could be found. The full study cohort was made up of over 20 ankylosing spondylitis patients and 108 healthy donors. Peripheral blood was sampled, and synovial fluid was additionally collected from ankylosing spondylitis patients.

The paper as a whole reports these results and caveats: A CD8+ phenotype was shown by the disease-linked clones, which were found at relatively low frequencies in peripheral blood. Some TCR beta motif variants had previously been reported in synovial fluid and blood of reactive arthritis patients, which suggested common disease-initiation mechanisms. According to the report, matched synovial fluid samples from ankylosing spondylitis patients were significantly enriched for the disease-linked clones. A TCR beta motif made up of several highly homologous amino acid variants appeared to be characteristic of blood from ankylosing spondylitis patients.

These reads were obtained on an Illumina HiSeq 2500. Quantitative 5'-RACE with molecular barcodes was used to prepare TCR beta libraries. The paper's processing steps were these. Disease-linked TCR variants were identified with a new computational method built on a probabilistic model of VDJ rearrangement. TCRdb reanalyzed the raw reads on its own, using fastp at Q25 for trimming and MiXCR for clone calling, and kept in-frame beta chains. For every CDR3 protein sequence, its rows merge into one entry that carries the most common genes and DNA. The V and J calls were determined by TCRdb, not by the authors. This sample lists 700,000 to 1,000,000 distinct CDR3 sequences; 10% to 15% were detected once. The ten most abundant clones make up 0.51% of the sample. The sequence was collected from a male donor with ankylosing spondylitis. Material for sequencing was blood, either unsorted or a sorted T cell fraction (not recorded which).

The CDR3 amino acid sequence is: CASSQHRALPYEQYF. The sequenced DNA: TGCGCCAGCAGCCAACACAGAGCGCTCCCCTACGAGCAGTACTTC. This chain joins TRBV5-1 to TRBJ2-7, with the D gene not confidently named. CDR3 length: 15 amino acids, cysteine to phenylalanine. The kept DNA is CDR3 alone, 45 bases in frame from the first base. Looking up the germline V gene yields CDR1 SGHRS and CDR2 YFSETQ. Trimming costs V 4 bases and J 2 bases, and their ends lie 16 bases apart. With the portions outside the CDR3 filled from the reference TRBV5-1 and TRBJ2-7 genes, the complete variable region becomes KAGVTQTPRYLIKTRGQQVTLSCSPISGHRSVSWYQQTPGQGLQFLFEYFSETQRNKGNFPGRFSGRQFSNSRSEMNVSTLELGDSALYLCASSQHRALPYEQYFGPGTRLTVT.